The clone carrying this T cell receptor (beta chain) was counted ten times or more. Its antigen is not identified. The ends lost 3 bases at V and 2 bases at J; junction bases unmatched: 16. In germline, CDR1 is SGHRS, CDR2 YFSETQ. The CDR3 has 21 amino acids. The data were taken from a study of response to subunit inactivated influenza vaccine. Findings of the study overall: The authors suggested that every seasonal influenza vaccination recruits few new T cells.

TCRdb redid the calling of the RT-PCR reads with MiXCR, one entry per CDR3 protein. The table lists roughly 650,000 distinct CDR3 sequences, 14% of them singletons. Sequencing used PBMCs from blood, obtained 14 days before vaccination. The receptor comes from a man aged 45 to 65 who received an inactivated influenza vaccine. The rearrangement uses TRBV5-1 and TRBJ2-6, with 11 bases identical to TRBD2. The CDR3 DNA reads TGCGCCAGCAGCTCCAATAGCGGGGGGGCCTTATCGTTTGCTGGGGCCAACGTCCTGACTTTC. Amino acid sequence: CASSSNSGGALSFAGANVLTF.